These 19 T cell receptor beta chains share one sample of origin, sequenced in a study of blood T cells in healthy people across ages. Alongside a J-beta primer mix, a sample-barcoded 5' primer served in a second PCR lasting roughly 7 to 12 cycles. TCRdb analysed the 5' RACE reads with MiXCR anew, one entry per CDR3 protein. Of over a million distinct CDR3 sequences listed, roughly 24% are singletons. The sample also formed part of further work on T cells of mothers and their children.

The sample consisted of blood. These receptors all come from a girl aged 2-10 years in good health.

This clonotype showed up just a few times. CDR3: CASTPTWSSSGNEKLFF. CDR3 sequence (DNA): TGTGCCAGCACGCCAACCTGGTCGTCTAGCGGTAATGAAAAACTGTTTTTT. This rearrangement joins TRBV9 to TRBJ1-4; D unresolved. The CDR3 covers 17 residues. Trimming took 6 bases from V and 4 from J, leaving 22 bases between them. The germline CDR1 and CDR2 sequences are SGDLS and YYNGEE.

The genes are TRBV15 and TRBJ2-1; D remains ambiguous. The germline V and J ends were trimmed by 0 bases and 6 bases, with 9 bases remaining between them. The CDR3 is made up of 14 amino acids. Germline V CDR1 and CDR2: LNHNV, YYDKDF (reference sequence). The CDR3 sequence: CATSRDQPSNEQFF. CDR3 nucleotide sequence: TGTGCCACCAGCAGAGATCAACCCAGCAATGAGCAGTTCTTC.

The rearrangement links TRBV4-1 to TRBJ2-7, with D possibly being TRBD1 (5 bases). Germline V CDR1 and CDR2: MGHRA, YSYEKL. The CDR3 has 17 residues. The germline V and J ends were trimmed by 4 bases and 3 bases, with 22 bases remaining between them. The CDR3 is CASSRMALKGILYEQYF. The CDR3 bases are TGCGCCAGCAGCCGGATGGCCCTAAAGGGGATACTCTACGAGCAGTACTTC.

This clonotype was observed a handful of times. The chain joins TRBV12-3 or TRBV12-4 to TRBJ1-2; D is unresolved. Deletions cut 3 bases from V and 3 bases from J, with 11 bases between. CDR3 size: 14 residues. This CDR3 is CASSLAGEDYGYTF. The CDR3 DNA reads TGTGCCAGCAGTTTGGCTGGCGAGGACTATGGCTACACCTTC.

The chain couples TRBV6-2 or TRBV6-3 to TRBJ1-6; 7 bases are shared with TRBD1. This CDR3 is 14 amino acids long. V was clipped by 2 bases and J by 9 bases; unmatched bases: 4. Germline V gives CDR1 MNHEY, CDR2 SVGEGT. The CDR3 here is CASSYTTGPSPLHF. CDR3 nucleotide sequence: TGTGCCAGCAGTTACACGACAGGGCCTTCACCCCTCCACTTT.

The chain uses TRBV7-9 and TRBJ1-3; D gene uncertain. This CDR3 region has 14 residues. The V end was cut by 0 bases, the J end by 9 bases, with 12 bases between. Germline values: CDR1 SEHNR, CDR2 FQNEAQ (reference sequence). The CDR3 loop reads CASSLALGPSTIYF. The CDR3, as DNA: TGTGCCAGCAGCTTAGCGTTGGGTCCCAGCACCATATATTTT. The full variable domain, with the rest looked up from reference TRBV7-9 and TRBJ1-3, is DTGVSQNPRHKITKRGQNVTFRCDPISEHNRLYWYRQTLGQGPEFLTYFQNEAQLEKSRLLSDRFSAERPKGSFSTLEIQRTEQGDSAMYLCASSLALGPSTIYFGEGSWLTVV.

The sample holds a few counts of this clonotype. The rearrangement links TRBV12-3 or TRBV12-4 to TRBJ2-1; 8 bases map to TRBD1. V lost 3 bases, J lost 12 bases, and 13 bases stayed unmatched. The CDR3 runs 15 residues. This CDR3 reads CASSLGQGAEVGQFF. DNA of the CDR3: TGTGCCAGCAGTTTGGGGCAGGGGGCAGAGGTAGGGCAGTTCTTC.

This clonotype was seen a few times. The V gene is TRBV29-1, the J gene TRBJ2-5; D gene unclear. CDR1 and CDR2 from the germline V gene are SQVTM and ANQGSEA. V was clipped by 4 bases and J by 2 bases, with 11 bases between them. The CDR3 has 13 residues. The CDR3 spells CSVGGRLQETQYF. CDR3 in DNA: TGCAGCGTTGGGGGTAGGTTACAAGAGACCCAGTACTTC. Complete variable domain (other parts from reference TRBV29-1 and TRBJ2-5): SAVISQKPSRDICQRGTSLTIQCQVDSQVTMMFWYRQQPGQSLTLIATANQGSEATYESGFVIDKFPISRPNLTFSTLTVSNMSPEDSSIYLCSVGGRLQETQYFGPGTRLLVL.

The chain joins TRBV29-1 to TRBJ2-7; D might be TRBD1 (6 bases). The V gene's germline CDR1 is SQVTM and CDR2 ANQGSEA. The CDR3 has 11 residues. Trimming stripped 6 bases from V and 7 bases from J, with 13 bases between. The CDR3 here is CSVTGLGEQYF. DNA for the CDR3: TGCAGCGTCACAGGGTTGGGGGAGCAGTACTTC.

This clonotype has more than one count but fewer than ten. This sequence joins TRBV2 and TRBJ2-3, with 10 bases identical to TRBD2. This CDR3 has 18 residues. V lost 5 bases, J lost 3 bases, and 14 bases stayed unmatched. Looked up from germline, CDR1 is SNHLY and CDR2 is FYNNEI. The CDR3 DNA sequence: TGTGCCAGCAGTTCCATCGATGAGCGGGAGGGGAGGACAGATACGCAGTATTTT. Its translation: CASSSIDEREGRTDTQYF. The whole variable domain, remainder taken from reference TRBV2 and TRBJ2-3, is EPEVTQTPSHQVTQMGQEVILRCVPISNHLYFYWYRQILGQKVEFLVSFYNNEISEKSEIFDDQFSVERPDGSNFTLKIRSTKLEDSAMYFCASSSIDEREGRTDTQYFGPGTRLTVL.

The chain employs TRBV4-1 and TRBJ1-5; D gene ambiguous. The V gene lost 3 bases and the J gene lost 2 bases, with 17 bases spanning the gap. The CDR3 sequence is 17 residues long. In germline, CDR1 is MGHRA, CDR2 YSYEKL. In DNA, the CDR3 is TGCGCCAGCAGCCACCTACCCCAGCCAGCTCGCAATCAGCCCCAGCATTTT. This translates into CASSHLPQPARNQPQHF.

The chain has TRBV12-3 or TRBV12-4 and TRBJ2-5; D possibly corresponds to TRBD1 (6 bases). The V gene lost 3 bases and the J gene lost 2 bases, with 19 bases spanning the gap. There are 17 residues in the CDR3. The CDR3, as DNA: TGTGCCAGCAGTTTGCTCTACGGTTCGGACAGTCAAGAGACCCAGTACTTC. Protein sequence: CASSLLYGSDSQETQYF.

CDR3: CSARSGALETQYF. The CDR3 DNA follows: TGCAGTGCTAGATCAGGGGCCTTGGAGACCCAGTACTTC. V usage is TRBV20-1 and J usage is TRBJ2-5; possibly TRBD1 for D (6 bases). Germline assignment: CDR1 DFQATT and CDR2 SNEGSKA (reference sequence). This CDR3 contains 13 residues. V shed 2 bases and J shed 5 bases, with 12 bases lying between them.

This clonotype was seen a handful of times. The chain recombines TRBV9 with TRBJ1-4; D is possibly TRBD1 (5 bases). The V gene lost 4 bases and the J gene lost 10 bases, with 17 bases spanning the gap. The CDR3 contains 14 residues. Germline CDR1 and CDR2: SGDLS and YYNGEE. The CDR3 spells CASSPRDPGGKLFF. The DNA of the CDR3 is TGTGCCAGCAGCCCCCGGGACCCCGGTGGAAAACTGTTTTTT.

The chain uses TRBV7-2 and TRBJ1-4, with D unresolved. CDR1 is SGHTA and CDR2 is FQGNSA in the germline V gene. This CDR3 region has 14 residues. The V end was cut by 1 base, the J end by 10 bases, with 13 bases between. CDR3 residues: CASSLEPVAAKLFF. DNA for the CDR3: TGTGCCAGCAGCTTAGAACCCGTCGCGGCAAAACTGTTTTTT.

This clonotype turned up a few times. This chain joins TRBV7-8 and TRBJ2-5, with a weak D call TRBD1 (5 bases). The closer fit of TRBJ2-7 to the DNA end suggests the J call may be wrong. Germline V lookup: CDR1 SGHVS, CDR2 FQNEAQ. The CDR3 consists of 15 residues. This CDR3 is CASSLGPYLSYEQYF. In nucleotides, the CDR3 is TGTGCCAGCAGCTTGGGGCCTTACCTCTCCTACGAGCAGTACTTC.

This clonotype has at least ten counts. V usage is TRBV5-6 and J usage is TRBJ2-1; TRBD2 might be the D (5 bases). The CDR3 is 15 amino acids. V lost 4 bases, J lost 0 bases, and 11 bases lay in between. Germline V gene sequence: CDR1 SGHDT, CDR2 YYEEEE. The CDR3 is CASSPTGSSYNEQFF. The CDR3 DNA sequence: TGTGCCAGCAGCCCGACGGGAAGCTCCTACAATGAGCAGTTCTTC. The full variable domain, rest sourced from reference TRBV5-6 and TRBJ2-1, is DAGVTQSPTHLIKTRGQQVTLRCSPKSGHDTVSWYQQALGQGPQFIFQYYEEEERQRGNFPDRFSGHQFPNYSSELNVNALLLGDSALYLCASSPTGSSYNEQFFGPGTRLTVL.

The chain combines TRBV3-1 with TRBJ1-1; D remains ambiguous. Trimming left V 1 base short and J 4 bases short, with 7 bases between. The germline V gene encodes CDR1 LGHDT and CDR2 YNNKEL (reference sequence). The CDR3 runs 13 residues. The CDR3 loop is CASSQGSSTEAFF. The DNA of the CDR3 is TGTGCCAGCAGCCAAGGCTCGAGCACTGAAGCTTTCTTT. Based on the CDR3 plus reference TRBV3-1 and TRBJ1-1, the full variable domain is DTAVSQTPKYLVTQMGNDKSIKCEQNLGHDTMYWYKQDSKKFLKIMFSYNNKELIINETVPNRFSPKSPDKAHLNLHINSLELGDSAVYFCASSQGSSTEAFFGQGTRLTVV.

This clonotype was detected a few times. DNA of the CDR3: TGTGCCAGCAGCTTAGGAACGGGACAGGGATACAATGAGCAGTTCTTC. Translated: CASSLGTGQGYNEQFF. The genes are TRBV7-6 and TRBJ2-1, with TRBD1 matching 9 bases. The CDR3 has 16 residues. With V trimmed by 1 base and J by 4 bases, 5 bases remained unmatched. In germline, CDR1 is SGHVS, CDR2 FNYEAQ.